Described below is a single T cell receptor (beta chain) sequence and its context. Its target is not known. Trimming shortened V by 2 bases and J by 3 bases, and 5 bases separated the two germline ends. In germline, CDR1 is MNHEY, CDR2 SVGAGI. The CDR3 consists of 14 residues. The sample belongs to a study of CD8+CD57+ T cells in acquired aplastic anemia. About the study: Sorted CD4+ and CD8+ cell DNA averaged roughly 3.2 ug.

Genomic DNA templated the TCR beta VDJ and CDR3 profiling. One entry per CDR3 protein, called by TCRdb with MiXCR from the reads. The sample lists roughly 190,000 distinct CDR3 sequences, just under 50% seen once, with over 7.5% in the top ten. Broader study findings: Some 29 shared CD8+ CDR3s appeared highly expressed within patients' immunodominant clones.

Individuals selected for sequencing had exhibited CD8+CD57+ cell expansion on flow cytometry. This clonotype originated in a human donor with aplastic anemia. This chain uses TRBV6-5 with TRBJ2-6; D remains ambiguous. Sequenced: sorted CD4+, CD8+, or CD8+CD57+ T cells (not recorded which) from PBMCs. The CDR3 loop is CASSYARGANVLTF. The CDR3 DNA sequence: TGTGCCAGCAGTTACGCACGTGGGGCCAACGTCCTGACTTTC.